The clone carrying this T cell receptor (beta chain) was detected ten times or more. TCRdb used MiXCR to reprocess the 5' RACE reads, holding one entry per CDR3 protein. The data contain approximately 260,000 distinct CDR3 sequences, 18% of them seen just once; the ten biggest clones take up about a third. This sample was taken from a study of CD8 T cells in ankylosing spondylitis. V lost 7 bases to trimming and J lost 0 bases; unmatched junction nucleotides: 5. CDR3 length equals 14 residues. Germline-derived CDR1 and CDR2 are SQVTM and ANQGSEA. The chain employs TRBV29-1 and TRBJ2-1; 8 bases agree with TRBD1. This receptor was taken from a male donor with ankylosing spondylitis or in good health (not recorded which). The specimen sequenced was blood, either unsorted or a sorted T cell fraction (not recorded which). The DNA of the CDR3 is TGCAGCGCGGGACAGGCTAGCTCCTACAATGAGCAGTTCTTC. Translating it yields CSAGQASSYNEQFF.